This T cell receptor (beta chain) came from a study of T cells in women clearing cervical HPV infection. This CDR3 contains 14 residues. Germline V lookup: CDR1 KGHSH, CDR2 LQKENI. Trimming cost V 3 bases and J 5 bases, with 13 bases left between them. Here immunoSEQ multiplex PCR was the method, and the copy in TCRdb shows in-frame clones only, minus some. Its table records roughly 23,000 clones. General study results and limits: Effector/memory and HPV-specific T cells were not isolated, and association timing is unknown. Cases and controls were distinguished at AUC roughly 0.83 by richness and V genes.

With regard to this clone: What it recognizes is unknown. The sequence runs out 3 residues before the end of the CDR3; the remainder is reconstructed from the germline J gene.

The sequenced sample consisted of blood buffy coat. The genes are TRBV18 and TRBJ1-1, with D unclear. This TCR came from a woman aged 18-70 years with a cervical HPV16 infection that either progressed to CIN3+ or cleared (not recorded which). The sequenced part of the CDR3 DNA is TGTGCCAGCTCACCGCCGGGTCGCCGGACTGAA. Translated: CASSPPGRRTE. The CDR3, in full, reads CASSPPGRRTEAFF.